These 4 T cell receptor beta chains were sequenced from one sample in a study of blood T cell repertoires in COVID-19. Sequenced by immunoSEQ multiplex PCR; TCRdb stores in-frame clones only, minus some. The table has about 390,000 clones, about 87% seen once. Sample: PBMCs or T cells enriched from blood (not recorded which). These receptors all stem from a woman aged 45-65 years who had recovered from COVID-19.

This clone was recorded a few times. V is TRBV5-4 and J is TRBJ1-3; no clear D. Germline V gives CDR1 SGHNT, CDR2 YYREEE (reference sequence). The CDR3 has 13 residues. Between the trimmed V and J ends, which lost 3 bases and 4 bases, there was a span of 8 bases. The CDR3 sequence: CASSWVGGNTIYF. The CDR3 DNA reads TGTGCCAGCAGCTGGGTCGGGGGAAACACCATATATTTT.

The table lists this clone with a count of one. The gene calls are TRBV5-8 and TRBJ1-5; D possibly corresponds to TRBD1 (5 bases). V shed 0 bases and J shed 10 bases, with 14 bases lying between them. CDR3 length: 14 amino acids. Germline V gives CDR1 SGHTS, CDR2 YDEGEE. CDR3 sequence: CASSLGGTIVPQHF. DNA for the CDR3: TGTGCCAGCAGCTTGGGGGGCACCATCGTCCCCCAGCATTTT.

The chain couples TRBV4-2 to TRBJ1-1; 10 nucleotides align to TRBD1. Germline V lookup: CDR1 LGHNA, CDR2 YNFKEQ. J lost 4 bases, V lost 2 bases, and 10 bases had no gene match. This CDR3 has 17 residues. The CDR3 sequence: CASSQPRYGTGVTEAFF. As DNA, the CDR3 is TGTGCCAGCAGCCAACCTCGTTACGGGACAGGGGTCACTGAAGCTTTCTTT.

This clone occurred a few times. The V call is TRBV4-2, the J call TRBJ1-5, with D possibly TRBD1 on 5 matching bases. CDR3 length equals 14 residues. Germline V gene data show CDR1 as LGHNA and CDR2 as YNFKEQ. Trimming shortened V by 0 bases and J by 4 bases, and 7 bases separated the two germline ends. In DNA, the CDR3 is TGTGCCAGCAGCCAAGATCAGGGTAATCAGCCCCAGCATTTT. It is translated as CASSQDQGNQPQHF.